Below, 3 T cell receptor beta chains from the same sample are listed, as sequenced in a study of beta chain features in type 1 diabetes. Every bit of the isolated RNA underwent reverse transcription, so sequencing read expressed TCRB transcripts. The table came from immunoSEQ multiplex PCR; TCRdb's copy has only in-frame clones and leaves some out. This table has about half a million clones, roughly 11% appearing once. Sequencing was done on a sample of naive CD4+ T cells from blood. Receptors originate from a woman between 18 and 29 years old in good health.

This rearrangement joins TRBV6-1 to TRBJ2-5; no reliable D call. Trimming stripped 3 bases from V and 4 bases from J, with 15 bases between. The CDR3 runs to 15 residues. In germline, CDR1 is MNHNS, CDR2 SASEGT. The CDR3 DNA reads as TGTGCCAGCAGTGAGGGGTCTGCTCGGTTAGAGACCCAGTACTTC. This codes for CASSEGSARLETQYF.

This chain joins TRBV19 and TRBJ2-3; no clear D. The CDR3 is made up of 16 amino acids. V was cut by 4 bases and J by 1 base, with 15 bases left in between. Germline V lookup: CDR1 LNHDA, CDR2 SQIVND (reference sequence). The CDR3, as DNA: TGTGCCAGTAGTACCTCACCGGGTTTTGGCACAGATACGCAGTATTTT. Translated, it gives CASSTSPGFGTDTQYF.

The CDR3 reads CASSQDTVSYEQYF. In DNA form, the CDR3 reads TGCGCCAGCAGCCAAGATACAGTTTCCTACGAGCAGTACTTC. The chain couples TRBV4-3 to TRBJ2-7; D is undetermined. Per the germline V gene, CDR1 is LGHNA and CDR2 is YSLEER. This CDR3 is 14 amino acids long. V was cut by 0 bases and J by 1 base, with 7 bases left in between.